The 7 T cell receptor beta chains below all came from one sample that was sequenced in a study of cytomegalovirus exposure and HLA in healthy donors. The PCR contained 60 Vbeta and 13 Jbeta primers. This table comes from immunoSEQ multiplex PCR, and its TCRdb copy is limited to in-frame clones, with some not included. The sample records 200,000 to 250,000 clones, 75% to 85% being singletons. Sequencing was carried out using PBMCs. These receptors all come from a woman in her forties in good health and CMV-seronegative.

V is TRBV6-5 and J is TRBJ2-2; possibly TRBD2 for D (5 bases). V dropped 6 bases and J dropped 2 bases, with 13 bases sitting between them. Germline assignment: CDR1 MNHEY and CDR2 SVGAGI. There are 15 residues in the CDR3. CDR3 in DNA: TGTGCCAGCAGCCGGACTGAGATAAACACCGGGGAGCTGTTTTTT. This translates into CASSRTEINTGELFF.

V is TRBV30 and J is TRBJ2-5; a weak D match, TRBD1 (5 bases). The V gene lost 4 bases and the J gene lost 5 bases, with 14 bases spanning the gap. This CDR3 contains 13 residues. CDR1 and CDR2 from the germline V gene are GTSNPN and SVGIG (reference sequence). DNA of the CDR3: TGTGCCTGGATTGGGGCTGCTAGGGAGACCCAGTACTTC. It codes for CAWIGAARETQYF.

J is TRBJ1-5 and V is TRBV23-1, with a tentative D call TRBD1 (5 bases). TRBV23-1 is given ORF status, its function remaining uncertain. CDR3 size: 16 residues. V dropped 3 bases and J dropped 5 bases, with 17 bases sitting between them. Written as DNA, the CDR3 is TGCGCCAGCAGTCAGACCCAGCTACTCAGGGATCAGCCCCAGCATTTT. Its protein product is CASSQTQLLRDQPQHF.

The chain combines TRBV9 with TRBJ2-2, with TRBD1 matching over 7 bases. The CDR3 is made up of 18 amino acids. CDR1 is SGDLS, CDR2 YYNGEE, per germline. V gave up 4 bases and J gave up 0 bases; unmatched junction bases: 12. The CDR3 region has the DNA TGTGCCAGCAGCCCACGGGACAGAGCAACCCCGAACACCGGGGAGCTGTTTTTT. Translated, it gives CASSPRDRATPNTGELFF.

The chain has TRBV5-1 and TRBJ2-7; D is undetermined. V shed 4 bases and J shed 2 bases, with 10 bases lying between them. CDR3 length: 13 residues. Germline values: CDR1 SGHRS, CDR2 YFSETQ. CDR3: CASSVTGAYEQYF. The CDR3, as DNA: TGCGCCAGCAGCGTGACTGGCGCCTACGAGCAGTACTTC.

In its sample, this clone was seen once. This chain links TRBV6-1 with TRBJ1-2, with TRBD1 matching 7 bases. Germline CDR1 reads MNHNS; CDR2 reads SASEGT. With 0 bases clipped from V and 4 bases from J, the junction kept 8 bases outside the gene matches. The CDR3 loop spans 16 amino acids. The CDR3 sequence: CASSEAEQGPSYGYTF. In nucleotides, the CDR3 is TGTGCCAGCAGTGAAGCGGAACAGGGGCCCAGCTATGGCTACACCTTC.

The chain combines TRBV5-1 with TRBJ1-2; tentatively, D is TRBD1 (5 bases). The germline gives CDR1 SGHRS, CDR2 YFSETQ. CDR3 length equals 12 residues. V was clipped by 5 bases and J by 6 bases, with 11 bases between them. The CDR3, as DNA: TGCGCCAGCAGTTCGCAGGGCGATGGCTACACCTTC. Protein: CASSSQGDGYTF.